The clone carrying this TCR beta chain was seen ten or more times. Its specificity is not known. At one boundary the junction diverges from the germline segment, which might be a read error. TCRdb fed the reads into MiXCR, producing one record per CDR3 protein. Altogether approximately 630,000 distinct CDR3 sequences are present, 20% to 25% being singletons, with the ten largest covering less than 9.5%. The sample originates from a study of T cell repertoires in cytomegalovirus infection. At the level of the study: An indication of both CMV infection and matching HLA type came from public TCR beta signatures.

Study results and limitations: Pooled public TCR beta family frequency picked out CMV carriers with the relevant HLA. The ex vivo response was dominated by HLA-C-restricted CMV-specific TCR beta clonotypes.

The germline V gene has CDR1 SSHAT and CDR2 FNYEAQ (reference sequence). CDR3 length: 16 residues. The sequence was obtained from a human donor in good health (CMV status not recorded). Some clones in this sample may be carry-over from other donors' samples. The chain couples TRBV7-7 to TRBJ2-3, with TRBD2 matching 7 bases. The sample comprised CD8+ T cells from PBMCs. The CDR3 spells CASSLEPSGATDTQYF. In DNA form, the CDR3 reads TGTGCTAGCAGCTTGGAACCGAGCGGGGCCACAGATACGCAGTATTTT. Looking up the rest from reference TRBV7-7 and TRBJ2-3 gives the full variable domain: GAGVSQSPRYKVTKRGQDVTLRCDPISSHATLYWYQQALGQGPEFLTYFNYEAQPDKSGLPSDRFSAERPEGSISTLTIQRTEQRDSAMYRCASSLEPSGATDTQYFGPGTRLTVL.